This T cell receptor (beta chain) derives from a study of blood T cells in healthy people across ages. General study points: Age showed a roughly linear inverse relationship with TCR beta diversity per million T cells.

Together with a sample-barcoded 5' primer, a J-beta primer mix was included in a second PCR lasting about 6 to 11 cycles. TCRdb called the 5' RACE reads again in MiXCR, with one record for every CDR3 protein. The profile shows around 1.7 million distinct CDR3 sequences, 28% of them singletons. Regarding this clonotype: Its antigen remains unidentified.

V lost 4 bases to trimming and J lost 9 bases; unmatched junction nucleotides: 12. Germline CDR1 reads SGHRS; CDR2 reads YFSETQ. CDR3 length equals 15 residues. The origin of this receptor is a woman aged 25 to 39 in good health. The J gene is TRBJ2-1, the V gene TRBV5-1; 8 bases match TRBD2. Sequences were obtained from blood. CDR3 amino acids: CASSPDRRRGGEQFF. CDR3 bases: TGCGCCAGCAGCCCCGACAGGCGCCGGGGGGGTGAGCAGTTCTTC.